Listed here are 26 T cell receptor beta chains from one sample, sequenced in a study of control samples from healthy donors and cancer patients. Profiled with immunoSEQ multiplex PCR; TCRdb holds only in-frame clones, not every one. This sample has 11,000 to 15,000 clones, with approximately 77% found just once. The sequencing input was formalin-fixed, paraffin-embedded tissue. Receptor source: a female donor with lung cancer.

V gene TRBV6-1 combines with J gene TRBJ1-4; possible D gene TRBD1, 6 bases. The CDR3 spans 15 residues. The germline CDR1 and CDR2 sequences are MNHNS and SASEGT. Trimming shortened V by 3 bases and J by 5 bases, and 13 bases separated the two germline ends. CDR3 residues: CASSEQVQGNEKLFF. Written as DNA, the CDR3 is TGTGCCAGCAGTGAGCAGGTTCAGGGGAATGAAAAACTGTTTTTT.

This clone was picked up one time. The chain is built from TRBV30 and TRBJ2-7; 11 bases fit TRBD1. Looked up from germline, CDR1 is GTSNPN and CDR2 is SVGIG (reference sequence). The CDR3 is 16 residues long. V was pared by 0 bases and J by 1 base, with 5 bases of the junction left unmatched. The CDR3 DNA sequence: TGTGCCTGGAGTGTCGGGACAGGGGGACTATCCTACGAGCAGTACTTC. Translating it yields CAWSVGTGGLSYEQYF.

This chain joins TRBV7-2 and TRBJ2-7; 11 bases match TRBD1. Per the germline V gene, CDR1 is SGHTA and CDR2 is FQGNSA. The CDR3 loop spans 18 amino acids. J gave up 4 bases and V 0 bases, and 11 bases lay outside the gene matches. For the CDR3, the DNA is TGTGCCAGCAGCTTAGCGGGTTTAGGGACAGGGGGACTATACGAGCAGTACTTC. This gives the protein CASSLAGLGTGGLYEQYF.

This chain uses TRBV6-5 with TRBJ1-2; D is uncertain. Looked up from germline, CDR1 is MNHEY and CDR2 is SVGAGI. Trimming left V 7 bases short and J 6 bases short, with 15 bases between. CDR3 length equals 13 residues. The CDR3 DNA is TGTGCCAGCACGGACCTCAGGTACGATGGCTACACCTTC. The encoded protein is CASTDLRYDGYTF.

The chain couples TRBV7-9 to TRBJ2-5; D possibly corresponds to TRBD2 (5 bases). Germline CDR1 is SEHNR and CDR2 is FQNEAQ (reference sequence). The CDR3 has 13 residues. V was trimmed by 8 bases and J by 2 bases, leaving 12 bases between them. The CDR3 DNA sequence: TGTGCCAGCTCGTGGGGAGTTCAAGAGACCCAGTACTTC. It translates to CASSWGVQETQYF.

This sequence joins TRBV7-2 and TRBJ2-7; 8 bases agree with TRBD1. The CDR3 sequence is 15 residues long. After removal of 3 bases from V and 6 bases from J, the junction contained 10 bases not matched to a gene. The germline V gene has CDR1 SGHTA and CDR2 FQGNSA. The DNA for the CDR3 is TGTGCCAGCAGCTTTTCGGGACAGGATGGAGGCGAGCAGTACTTC. As protein: CASSFSGQDGGEQYF.

This rearrangement joins TRBV11-1 to TRBJ2-7; tentative D call: TRBD2 (5 bases). The CDR3 spans 15 residues. Deletions cut 6 bases from V and 2 bases from J, with 17 bases between. Germline assignment: CDR1 SGHAT and CDR2 FQDESV (reference sequence). The DNA of the CDR3 is TGTGCCAGCAGTCTCACTAGGACTCCCACCTACGAGCAGTACTTC. It codes for CASSLTRTPTYEQYF.

The gene calls are TRBV5-1 and TRBJ1-2; D uncertain. This CDR3 region has 13 residues. Germline V lookup: CDR1 SGHRS, CDR2 YFSETQ. V shed 4 bases and J shed 3 bases, with 10 bases lying between them. CDR3 sequence (DNA): TGCGCCAGCAGCACGGACGGTGACTATGGCTACACCTTC. It codes for CASSTDGDYGYTF.

The J gene is TRBJ1-1, the V gene TRBV28, with D hard to call. Between the trimmed V and J ends, which lost 3 bases and 4 bases, there was a span of 9 bases. Germline CDR1 reads MDHEN; CDR2 reads SYDVKM. The CDR3 totals 13 residues. The CDR3 sequence: CASSLKVGTEAFF. As DNA, the CDR3 is TGTGCCAGCAGTTTGAAGGTAGGCACTGAAGCTTTCTTT.

The V and J genes are TRBV6-2 or TRBV6-3 and TRBJ2-3; D possibly uses TRBD1 or TRBD2 (5 bases each). The CDR3 spans 16 residues. The germline V gene encodes CDR1 MNHEY and CDR2 SVGEGT. Trimming took 6 bases from V and 2 from J, leaving 18 bases between them. The CDR3 sequence is CASSRTGPTATDTQYF. CDR3 DNA sequence: TGTGCCAGCAGCAGAACGGGACCCACAGCCACAGATACGCAGTATTTT.

Notes on this clone: The sample contains more than one DNA sequence encoding this CDR3. J is TRBJ1-1 and V is TRBV5-1; 10 bases fit TRBD1. V gave up 4 bases and J gave up 6 bases; unmatched junction bases: 9. The length of the CDR3 is 15 residues. Germline loops: CDR1 SGHRS, CDR2 YFSETQ. Here the CDR3 reads CASSLKGQGGSEAFF. Written as DNA, the CDR3 is TGCGCCAGCAGCCTAAAAGGACAGGGGGGCTCTGAAGCTTTCTTT.

V usage is TRBV5-1 and J usage is TRBJ2-3; 8 positions agree with TRBD2. Looked up from germline, CDR1 is SGHRS and CDR2 is YFSETQ. V shed 4 bases, J shed 1 base, and the junction held 14 bases outside the gene matches. This CDR3 region has 18 residues. The DNA for the CDR3 is TGCGCCAGCAGCCAAGCTTCTAAAGCGGGGGCGGGCACAGATACGCAGTATTTT. It is translated as CASSQASKAGAGTDTQYF.

This clone was seen more than once but under ten times. CDR3 loop: CASSLAGGQYNEQFF. For the CDR3, the DNA is TGTGCCAGCAGTTTGGCGGGGGGGCAATACAATGAGCAGTTCTTC. The chain recombines TRBV6-2 or TRBV6-3 with TRBJ2-1, with 9 bases fitting TRBD2. Germline V CDR1 and CDR2: MNHEY, SVGEGT. Germline trimming cut 4 bases from V and 4 bases from J; bases unmatched to any gene: 5. The CDR3 is 15 residues long.

V gene TRBV7-3 combines with J gene TRBJ1-1, with D hard to call. The germline V gene encodes CDR1 SGHTA and CDR2 FQGTGA. The CDR3 is made up of 12 amino acids. V lost 2 bases and J 6 bases, leaving 7 bases between the germline ends. CDR3 region: CASSLGTAEAFF. CDR3 nucleotide sequence: TGTGCCAGCAGCTTAGGTACTGCTGAAGCTTTCTTT. Full variable domain (rest looked up from reference TRBV7-3 and TRBJ1-1): GAGVSQTPSNKVTEKGKYVELRCDPISGHTALYWYRQSLGQGPEFLIYFQGTGAADDSGLPNDRFFAVRPEGSVSTLKIQRTERGDSAVYLCASSLGTAEAFFGQGTRLTVV.

The chain is built from TRBV30 and TRBJ2-1; possibly TRBD1 for D (5 bases). Germline V gives CDR1 GTSNPN, CDR2 SVGIG (reference sequence). The CDR3 is 15 amino acids. Between the trimmed V and J ends, which lost 6 bases and 0 bases, there was a span of 15 bases. The CDR3 loop reads CACRQWGLSYNEQFF. In DNA, the CDR3 is TGTGCCTGTCGCCAGTGGGGCCTCTCCTACAATGAGCAGTTCTTC.

This clone was seen a handful of times. V gene TRBV19 combines with J gene TRBJ2-5, with a weak D call TRBD1 (6 bases). V was shortened by 10 bases and J by 1 base, with 16 bases between the two germline ends. This CDR3 has 14 residues. In germline, CDR1 is LNHDA, CDR2 SQIVND (reference sequence). The chain's CDR3 is CATNKTGIQETQYF. In nucleotides, the CDR3 is TGTGCCACCAACAAAACAGGGATCCAAGAGACCCAGTACTTC.

V and J are TRBV4-3 and TRBJ2-7; maybe TRBD1 (5 bases). Germline CDR1 LGHNA, CDR2 YSLEER. The CDR3 spans 16 residues. Trimming stripped 0 bases from V and 4 bases from J, with 16 bases between. The CDR3 protein is CASSQERKTARYEQYF. In DNA, the CDR3 is TGCGCCAGCAGCCAAGAGCGGAAGACAGCCCGTTACGAGCAGTACTTC.

There are a few counts of this clone. The chain has TRBV4-2 and TRBJ1-4; D not resolved. The V end lost 0 bases, the J end lost 4 bases, and 9 bases lay between the germline ends. This CDR3 has 15 residues. The germline V gene encodes CDR1 LGHNA and CDR2 YNFKEQ. For the CDR3, the DNA is TGTGCCAGCAGCCAAGACCCCGAGGGTAATGAAAAACTGTTTTTT. Translated: CASSQDPEGNEKLFF.

This sequence joins TRBV5-1 and TRBJ1-1; D call uncertain. Germline V gives CDR1 SGHRS, CDR2 YFSETQ. The CDR3 runs 13 residues. V lost 2 bases to trimming and J lost 0 bases, with 5 bases between them. The CDR3 coding sequence is TGCGCCAGCAGCTTTGACTTGAACACTGAAGCTTTCTTT. Protein sequence: CASSFDLNTEAFF.

The chain employs TRBV15 and TRBJ1-2; 9 bases are shared with TRBD1. The CDR3 is 15 residues long. In germline, CDR1 is LNHNV, CDR2 YYDKDF (reference sequence). The J segment lost 8 bases and the V segment lost 0 bases, leaving 7 bases of the junction unmatched. As DNA, the CDR3 is TGTGCCACCAGCAGAGACCGGACAGGGGATAGGGGCTACACCTTC. Residues: CATSRDRTGDRGYTF.

This rearrangement joins TRBV7-9 to TRBJ2-7, with D possibly being TRBD2 (5 bases). CDR3 length: 14 amino acids. Germline V CDR1 and CDR2: SEHNR, FQNEAQ (reference sequence). The V and J ends lost 4 bases and 5 bases respectively, with 15 bases between them. The CDR3 reads CASSSLLVLDEQYF. The CDR3 DNA reads as TGTGCCAGCAGCTCATTACTAGTGCTCGACGAGCAGTACTTC.

In its sample, this clone was seen a few times. The rearrangement joins TRBV7-3 to TRBJ1-1; no reliable D call. Deletions cut 2 bases from V and 1 base from J, with 5 bases between. The CDR3 is made up of 13 amino acids. Germline loops: CDR1 SGHTA, CDR2 FQGTGA. The CDR3 protein is CASSLYPNTEAFF. For the CDR3, the DNA is TGTGCCAGCAGCTTATACCCGAACACTGAAGCTTTCTTT.

This chain connects TRBV27 to TRBJ2-1; TRBD2 matches at 9 bases. Losses at the gene ends were 6 bases for V and 1 base for J; bases not matched to a gene: 1. The CDR3 is 14 residues long. Germline V gene lookup returns CDR1 MNHEY and CDR2 SMNVEV (reference sequence). The CDR3, as DNA: TGTGCCAGCAGGCTAGCGGGGTCCTACAATGAGCAGTTCTTC. Translated: CASRLAGSYNEQFF.

This clone was picked up a small number of times. The chain links TRBV10-1 to TRBJ2-1, with 10 bases lining up with TRBD1. Per the germline V gene, CDR1 is WNHNN and CDR2 is SYGVQD (reference sequence). The CDR3 contains 17 residues. J gave up 3 bases and V 7 bases, and 12 bases lay outside the gene matches. In DNA form, the CDR3 reads TGCGCCAGCAATACTACCTCTAGGACAGGGGGCTACAATGAGCAGTTCTTC. Its protein is CASNTTSRTGGYNEQFF.

This clone was recorded once. The chain has TRBV7-3 and TRBJ2-5, with 7 nucleotides matching TRBD1. CDR1 is SGHTA and CDR2 is FQGTGA in the germline V gene. The CDR3 sequence is 12 residues long. V gave up 5 bases and J gave up 7 bases; unmatched junction bases: 4. CDR3 amino acids: CASSPDRVTQYF. Here the CDR3 DNA reads TGTGCCAGCAGCCCAGACAGGGTGACCCAGTACTTC.

The V call is TRBV12-3 or TRBV12-4, the J call TRBJ1-1; D is unresolved. The CDR3 is 13 amino acids. Deletions cut 1 base from V and 4 bases from J, with 7 bases between. This CDR3 reads CASSLVLATEAFF. Written as DNA, the CDR3 is TGTGCCAGCAGTTTAGTCTTAGCCACTGAAGCTTTCTTT.